The 2 T cell receptor beta chains given below trace back to one sample, sequenced in a study of blood T cell repertoires in COVID-19. TCRdb's copy holds only in-frame clones and misses some; the assay was immunoSEQ multiplex PCR. The sample shows tens of thousands of clones, around 92% of them seen only once. The specimen was peripheral blood. The receptor source for this set is a woman older than 75 with acute or convalescent COVID-19.

The V and J genes are TRBV5-1 and TRBJ2-1, with TRBD1 identical over 9 bases. The CDR3 is 14 amino acids. Germline CDR1 is SGHRS and CDR2 is YFSETQ. Trimming cost V 0 bases and J 6 bases; bases outside gene matches: 1. CDR3 protein: CASSLGQGGNEQFF. CDR3 sequence (DNA): TGCGCCAGCAGCTTGGGACAGGGGGGCAATGAGCAGTTCTTC.

The chain carries TRBV6-2 or TRBV6-3 and TRBJ2-5, with 7 nucleotides matching TRBD2. Germline V gene data show CDR1 as MNHEY and CDR2 as SVGEGT. V was clipped by 4 bases and J by 5 bases; unmatched bases: 10. The CDR3 runs to 15 residues. CDR3 DNA sequence: TGTGCCAGCAGTTTGATGGGGGGGGGATGGGAGACCCAGTACTTC. It encodes CASSLMGGGWETQYF.